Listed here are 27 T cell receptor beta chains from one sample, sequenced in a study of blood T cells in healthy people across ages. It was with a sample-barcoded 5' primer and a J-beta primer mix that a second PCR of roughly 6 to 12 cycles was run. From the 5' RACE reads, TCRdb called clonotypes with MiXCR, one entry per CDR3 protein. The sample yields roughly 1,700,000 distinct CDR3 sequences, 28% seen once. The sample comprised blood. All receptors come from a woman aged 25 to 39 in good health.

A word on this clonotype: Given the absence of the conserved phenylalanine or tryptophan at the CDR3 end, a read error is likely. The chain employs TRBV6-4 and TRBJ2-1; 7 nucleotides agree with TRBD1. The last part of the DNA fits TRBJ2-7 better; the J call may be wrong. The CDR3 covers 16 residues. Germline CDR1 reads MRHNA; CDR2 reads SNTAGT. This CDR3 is CASSDAQGKWDNEQYC. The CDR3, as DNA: TGTGCCAGCAGTGACGCACAGGGGAAATGGGACAATGAGCAGTACTGC.

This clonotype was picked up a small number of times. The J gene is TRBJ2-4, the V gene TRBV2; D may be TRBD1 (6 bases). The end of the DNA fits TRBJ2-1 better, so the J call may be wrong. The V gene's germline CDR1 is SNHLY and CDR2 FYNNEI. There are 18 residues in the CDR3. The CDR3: CASSEAGSSGQKKNIQFF. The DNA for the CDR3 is TGTGCCAGCAGTGAAGCGGGGAGTAGTGGACAGAAAAAAAACATTCAGTTCTTC.

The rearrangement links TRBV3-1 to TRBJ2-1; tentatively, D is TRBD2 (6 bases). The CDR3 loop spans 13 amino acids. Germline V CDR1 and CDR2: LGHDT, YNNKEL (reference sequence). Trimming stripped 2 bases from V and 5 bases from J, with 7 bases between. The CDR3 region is CASSQSGDNEQFF. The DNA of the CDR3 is TGTGCCAGCAGCCAATCGGGGGACAATGAGCAGTTCTTC.

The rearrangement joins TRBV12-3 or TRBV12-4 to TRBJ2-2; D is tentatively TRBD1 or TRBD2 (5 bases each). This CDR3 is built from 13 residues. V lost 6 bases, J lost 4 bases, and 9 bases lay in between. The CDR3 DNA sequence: TGTGCCAGCAGGCCGGGGCGCACCGGGGAGCTGTTTTTT. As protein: CASRPGRTGELFF.

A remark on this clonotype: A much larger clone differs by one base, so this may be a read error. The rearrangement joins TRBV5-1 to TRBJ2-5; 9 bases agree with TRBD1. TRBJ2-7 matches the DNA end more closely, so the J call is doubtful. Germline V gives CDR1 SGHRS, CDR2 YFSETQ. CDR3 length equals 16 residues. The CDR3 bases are TGCGCCAGCAGCCCCGGACTCGGGACAGGGAGCCACGAGCAGTACTTC. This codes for CASSPGLGTGSHEQYF.

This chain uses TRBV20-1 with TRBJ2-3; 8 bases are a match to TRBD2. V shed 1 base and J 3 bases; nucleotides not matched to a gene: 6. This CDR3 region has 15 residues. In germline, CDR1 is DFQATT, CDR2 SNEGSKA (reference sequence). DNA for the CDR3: TGCAGTGCTAGAGTGGCTAGCGGGTTAACAGATACGCAGTATTTT. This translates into CSARVASGLTDTQYF.

CDR3 nucleotide sequence: TGCAGTGCTCGACAGCGAATAGGACAGGGCCCTGAAGCTTTCTTT. It encodes CSARQRIGQGPEAFF. The V gene is TRBV20-1, the J gene TRBJ1-1; TRBD1 matches at 8 bases. With 5 bases clipped from V and 6 bases from J, the junction kept 14 bases outside the gene matches. Germline V gene sequence: CDR1 DFQATT, CDR2 SNEGSKA (reference sequence). The CDR3 totals 15 residues.

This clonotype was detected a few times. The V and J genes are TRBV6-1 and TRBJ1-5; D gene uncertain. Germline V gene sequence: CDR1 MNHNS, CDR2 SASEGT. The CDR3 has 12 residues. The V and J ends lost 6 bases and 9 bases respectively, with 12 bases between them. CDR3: CASSVLGWPQHF. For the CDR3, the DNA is TGTGCCAGCAGCGTATTGGGTTGGCCCCAGCATTTT.

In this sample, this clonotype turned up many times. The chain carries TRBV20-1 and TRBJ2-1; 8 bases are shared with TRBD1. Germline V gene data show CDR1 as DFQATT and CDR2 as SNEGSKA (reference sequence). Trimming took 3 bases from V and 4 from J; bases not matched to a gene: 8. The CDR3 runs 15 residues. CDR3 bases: TGCAGTGCTAGCCCCCGGGACAGGCCTTACAATGAGCAGTTCTTC. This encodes CSASPRDRPYNEQFF.

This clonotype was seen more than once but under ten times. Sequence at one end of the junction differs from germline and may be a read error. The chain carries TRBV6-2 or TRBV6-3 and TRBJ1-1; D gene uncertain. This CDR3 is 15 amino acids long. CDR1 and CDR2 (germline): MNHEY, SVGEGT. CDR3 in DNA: TGTGCCAGCATTTACTCGGGAAGAATGAACACTGAAGCTTTCTTT. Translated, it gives CASIYSGRMNTEAFF.

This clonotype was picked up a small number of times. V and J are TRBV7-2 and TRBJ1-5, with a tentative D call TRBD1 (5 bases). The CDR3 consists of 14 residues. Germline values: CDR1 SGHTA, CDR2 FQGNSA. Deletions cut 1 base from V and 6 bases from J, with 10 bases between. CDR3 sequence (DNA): TGTGCCAGCAGCTTAGAGCGGGGGGGTCAGCCCCAGCATTTT. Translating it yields CASSLERGGQPQHF.

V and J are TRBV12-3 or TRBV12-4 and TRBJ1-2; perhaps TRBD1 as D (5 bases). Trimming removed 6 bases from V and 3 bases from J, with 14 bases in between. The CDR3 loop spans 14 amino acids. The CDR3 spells CASRPAGSDYGYTF. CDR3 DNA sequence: TGTGCCAGCAGGCCGGCAGGGTCGGACTATGGCTACACCTTC.

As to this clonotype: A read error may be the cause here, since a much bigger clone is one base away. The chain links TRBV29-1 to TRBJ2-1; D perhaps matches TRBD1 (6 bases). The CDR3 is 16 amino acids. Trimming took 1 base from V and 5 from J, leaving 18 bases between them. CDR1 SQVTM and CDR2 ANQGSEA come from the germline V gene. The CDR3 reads CSVEVYLGRTDNEQFF. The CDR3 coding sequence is TGCAGCGTTGAAGTTTATCTGGGTCGGACAGACAATGAGCAGTTCTTC.

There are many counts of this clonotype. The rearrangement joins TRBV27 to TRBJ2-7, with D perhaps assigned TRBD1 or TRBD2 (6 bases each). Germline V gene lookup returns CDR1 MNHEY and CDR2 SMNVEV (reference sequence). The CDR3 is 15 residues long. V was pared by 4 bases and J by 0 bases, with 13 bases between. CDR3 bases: TGTGCCAGCAGTTCCACGGGGGCGCACTCCTACGAGCAGTACTTC. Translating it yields CASSSTGAHSYEQYF.

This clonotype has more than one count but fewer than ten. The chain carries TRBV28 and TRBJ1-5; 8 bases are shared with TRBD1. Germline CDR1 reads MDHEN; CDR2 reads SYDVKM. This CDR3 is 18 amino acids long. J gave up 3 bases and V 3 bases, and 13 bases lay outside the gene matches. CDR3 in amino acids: CASSFPGQGYRDNQPQHF. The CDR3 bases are TGTGCCAGCAGTTTTCCTGGACAGGGATATAGGGACAATCAGCCCCAGCATTTT.

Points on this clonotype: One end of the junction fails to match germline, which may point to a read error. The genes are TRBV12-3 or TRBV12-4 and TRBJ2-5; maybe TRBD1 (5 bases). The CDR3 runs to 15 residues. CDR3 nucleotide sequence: TGTGCCAGCAGCTTAGGGGTATTTTTTAGGGAGACCCAGTACTTC. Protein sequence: CASSLGVFFRETQYF.

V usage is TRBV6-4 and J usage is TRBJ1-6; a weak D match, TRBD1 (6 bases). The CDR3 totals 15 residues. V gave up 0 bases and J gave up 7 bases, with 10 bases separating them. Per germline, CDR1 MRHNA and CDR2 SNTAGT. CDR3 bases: TGTGCCAGCAGTGACTCGAGGCAGGGGAATTCACCCCTCCACTTT. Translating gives CASSDSRQGNSPLHF.

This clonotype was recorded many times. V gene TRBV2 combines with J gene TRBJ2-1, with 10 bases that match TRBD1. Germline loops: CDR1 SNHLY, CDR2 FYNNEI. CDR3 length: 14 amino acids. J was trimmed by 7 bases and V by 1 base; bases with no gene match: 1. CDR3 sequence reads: CASSEGTGGNEQFF. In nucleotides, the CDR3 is TGTGCCAGCAGTGAAGGGACAGGGGGGAATGAGCAGTTCTTC.

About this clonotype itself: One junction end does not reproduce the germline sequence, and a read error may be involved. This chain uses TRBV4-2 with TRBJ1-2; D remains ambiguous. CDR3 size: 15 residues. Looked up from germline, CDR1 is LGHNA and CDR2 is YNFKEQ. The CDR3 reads CVSSQERGENYGYTF. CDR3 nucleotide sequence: TGTGTCAGCAGCCAAGAGCGGGGAGAGAACTATGGCTACACCTTC.

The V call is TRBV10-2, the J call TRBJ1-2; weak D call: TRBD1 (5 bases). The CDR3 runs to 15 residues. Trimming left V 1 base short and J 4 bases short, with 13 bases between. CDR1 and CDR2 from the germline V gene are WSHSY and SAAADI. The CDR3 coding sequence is TGCGCCAGCAGTGAGTTCCCAGGGATCGCCTATGGCTACACCTTC. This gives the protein CASSEFPGIAYGYTF.

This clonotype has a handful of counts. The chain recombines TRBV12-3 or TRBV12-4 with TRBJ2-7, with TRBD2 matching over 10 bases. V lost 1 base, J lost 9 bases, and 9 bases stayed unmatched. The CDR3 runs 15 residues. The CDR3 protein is CASSLGVAGGHGQYF. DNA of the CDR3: TGTGCCAGCAGTTTAGGGGTAGCGGGGGGACATGGGCAGTACTTC.

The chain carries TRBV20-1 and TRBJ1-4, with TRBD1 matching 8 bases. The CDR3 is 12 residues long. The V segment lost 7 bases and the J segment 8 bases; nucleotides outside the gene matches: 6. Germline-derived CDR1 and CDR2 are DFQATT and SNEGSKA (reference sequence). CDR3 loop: CSVTDREEKLFF. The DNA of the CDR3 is TGCAGTGTCACGGACAGGGAAGAAAAACTGTTTTTT.

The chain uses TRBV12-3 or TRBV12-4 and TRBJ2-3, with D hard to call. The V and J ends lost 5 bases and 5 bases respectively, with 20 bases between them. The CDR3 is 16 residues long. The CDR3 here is CASSHTDQPPRDTQYF. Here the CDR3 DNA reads TGTGCCAGCAGTCACACGGACCAACCTCCGAGAGATACGCAGTATTTT.

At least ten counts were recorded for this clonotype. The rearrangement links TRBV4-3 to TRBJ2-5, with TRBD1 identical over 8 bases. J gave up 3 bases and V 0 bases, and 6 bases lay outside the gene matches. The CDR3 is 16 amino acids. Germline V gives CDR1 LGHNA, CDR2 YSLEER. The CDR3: CASSQDLSQGEETQYF. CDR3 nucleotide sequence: TGCGCCAGCAGCCAAGATTTGTCACAGGGGGAAGAGACCCAGTACTTC.

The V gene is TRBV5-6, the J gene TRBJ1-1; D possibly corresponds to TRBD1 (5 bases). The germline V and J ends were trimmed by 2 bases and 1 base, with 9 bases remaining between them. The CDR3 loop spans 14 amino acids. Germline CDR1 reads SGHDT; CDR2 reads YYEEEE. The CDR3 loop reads CASSLGVPNTEAFF. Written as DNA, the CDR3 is TGTGCCAGCAGCTTAGGGGTCCCGAACACTGAAGCTTTCTTT.

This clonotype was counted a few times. The CDR3 region has the DNA TGTGCCAGTCATTCCCGACTGACCCTTAATGAAAAACTGTTTTTT. Translation: CASHSRLTLNEKLFF. The rearrangement joins TRBV19 to TRBJ1-4; D uncertain. Trimming removed 8 bases at V and 4 bases at J, with 17 bases between. CDR1 LNHDA and CDR2 SQIVND come from the germline V gene (reference sequence). The CDR3 runs to 15 residues.

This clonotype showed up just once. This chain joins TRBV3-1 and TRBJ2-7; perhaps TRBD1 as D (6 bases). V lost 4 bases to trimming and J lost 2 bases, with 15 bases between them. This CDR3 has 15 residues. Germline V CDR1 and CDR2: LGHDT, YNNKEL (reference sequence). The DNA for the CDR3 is TGTGCCAGCAGCCCTTACCCTGGACAGACCTACGAGCAGTACTTC. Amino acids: CASSPYPGQTYEQYF.